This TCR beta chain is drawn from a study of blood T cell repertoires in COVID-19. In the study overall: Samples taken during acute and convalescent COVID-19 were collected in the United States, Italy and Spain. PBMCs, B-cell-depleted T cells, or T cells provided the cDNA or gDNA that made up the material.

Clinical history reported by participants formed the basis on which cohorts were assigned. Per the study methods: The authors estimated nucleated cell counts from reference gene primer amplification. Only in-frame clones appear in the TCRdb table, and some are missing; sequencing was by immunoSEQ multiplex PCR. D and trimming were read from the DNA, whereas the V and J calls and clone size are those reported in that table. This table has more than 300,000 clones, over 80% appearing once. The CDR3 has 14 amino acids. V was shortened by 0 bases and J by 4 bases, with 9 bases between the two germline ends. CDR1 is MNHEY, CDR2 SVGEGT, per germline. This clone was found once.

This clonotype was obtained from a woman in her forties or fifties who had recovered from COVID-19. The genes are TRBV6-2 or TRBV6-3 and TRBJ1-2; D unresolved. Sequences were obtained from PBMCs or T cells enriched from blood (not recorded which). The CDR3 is CASSYSRVLYGYTF. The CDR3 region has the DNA TGTGCCAGCAGTTACTCGCGGGTTCTCTATGGCTACACCTTC.